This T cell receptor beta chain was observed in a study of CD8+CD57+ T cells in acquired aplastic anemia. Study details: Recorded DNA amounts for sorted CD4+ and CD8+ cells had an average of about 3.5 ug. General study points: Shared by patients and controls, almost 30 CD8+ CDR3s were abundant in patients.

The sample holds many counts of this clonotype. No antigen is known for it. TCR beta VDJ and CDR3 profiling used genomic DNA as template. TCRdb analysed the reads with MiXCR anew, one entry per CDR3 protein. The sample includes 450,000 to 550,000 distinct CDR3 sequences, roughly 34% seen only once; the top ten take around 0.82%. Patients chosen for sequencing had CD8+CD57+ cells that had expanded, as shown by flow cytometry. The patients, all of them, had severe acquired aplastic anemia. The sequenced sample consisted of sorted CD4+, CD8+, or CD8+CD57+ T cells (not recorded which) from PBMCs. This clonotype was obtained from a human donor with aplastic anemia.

CDR3 sequence: CASSATGANNEQFF. In nucleotides, the CDR3 is TGTGCCAGCAGCGCGACAGGAGCAAACAATGAGCAGTTCTTC. The V and J genes are TRBV9 and TRBJ2-1, with D possibly matching TRBD1 (6 bases). The CDR3 totals 14 residues. CDR1 is SGDLS, CDR2 YYNGEE, per germline. Between the trimmed V and J ends, which lost 3 bases and 5 bases, there was a span of 12 bases.